Presented here are 24 T cell receptor beta chains from one specimen sequenced in a study of T cells expressing NK-cell markers. TCRdb re-called the 5' RACE reads; every CDR3 protein appears as one record, without DNA. This sample contains 350,000 to 400,000 distinct CDR3 sequences. Source material: blood T cells: a sorted CD56 or NKG2C T cell subset, CD4+ or CD8+ T cells, or bulk PBMC T cells (not recorded which). Source of these receptors: a woman aged 45 to 65 in good health.

The chain carries TRBV7-9 and TRBJ1-1. The CDR3 contains 12 residues. The germline gives CDR1 SEHNR, CDR2 FQNEAQ (reference sequence). The CDR3 sequence is CASRSGNTEAFF.

The V and J genes are TRBV5-4 and TRBJ2-2; with no DNA, the TCRdb D assignment of TRBD2 cannot be verified. The CDR3 contains 15 residues. Germline V gene data show CDR1 as SGHNT and CDR2 as YYREEE (reference sequence). CDR3 residues: CASSSLVIGDRELFF.

The chain recombines TRBV7-2 with TRBJ2-1; TCRdb calls TRBD2, which cannot be checked without DNA. The CDR3 contains 16 residues. Germline V gene data show CDR1 as SGHTA and CDR2 as FQGNSA. CDR3 sequence: CASSPSGTSGRFAQFF.

V and J are TRBV7-3 and TRBJ1-1; TCRdb proposes TRBD1, but this gene call is untestable without DNA. The CDR3 totals 16 residues. Germline lookup yields CDR1 SGHTA and CDR2 FQGTGA. This chain's CDR3 is CASSSRGGQMNTEAFF.

The rearrangement joins TRBV20-1 to TRBJ2-3; the D call from TCRdb, TRBD2, cannot be confirmed without DNA. Looked up from germline, CDR1 is DFQATT and CDR2 is SNEGSKA (reference sequence). The CDR3 covers 14 residues. The CDR3 protein is CSARGGGRADTQYF.

The genes are TRBV10-3 and TRBJ2-7; TCRdb gives TRBD2 as the D gene, but with no DNA this cannot be confirmed. This CDR3 comprises 15 residues. Germline V gene lookup returns CDR1 ENHRY and CDR2 SYGVKD. CDR3 amino acids: CAISEAPGPSYEQYF.

The chain recombines TRBV2 with TRBJ2-3. The CDR3 consists of 14 residues. From germline, CDR1 is SNHLY and CDR2 FYNNEI. CDR3 in amino acids: CASSETSYPDTQYF.

The J gene is TRBJ1-1, the V gene TRBV5-1. CDR1 and CDR2 (germline): SGHRS, YFSETQ. There are 15 residues in the CDR3. CDR3 amino acids: CASSLSAGLGTEAFF.

The chain recombines TRBV12-3 or TRBV12-4 with TRBJ2-1; absent DNA, TCRdb's TRBD1 call cannot be checked. The CDR3 consists of 16 residues. Here the CDR3 reads CASSRDRGRTYNEQFF.

Here the CDR3 reads CASSLEFGGSAFF. The J gene is TRBJ1-1, the V gene TRBV7-6; the TRBD1 assignment by TCRdb is unverifiable without DNA. The CDR3 is 13 residues long. Germline-derived CDR1 and CDR2 are SGHVS and FNYEAQ.

The chain links TRBV4-1 to TRBJ2-4; TCRdb's assignment of TRBD2 cannot be checked, as there is no DNA. CDR1 and CDR2 from the germline V gene are MGHRA and YSYEKL. The CDR3 covers 15 residues. The CDR3 loop reads CASSPRSIAGGIQYF.

The chain is built from TRBV15 and TRBJ1-5; TCRdb returns TRBD1, unconfirmable since there is no DNA. The germline gives CDR1 LNHNV, CDR2 YYDKDF (reference sequence). The CDR3 has 14 residues. The CDR3 reads CATRSGRSGQPQHF.

V usage is TRBV29-1 and J usage is TRBJ1-1; the D gene TCRdb calls, TRBD1, cannot be checked with no DNA. This CDR3 comprises 12 residues. CDR1 and CDR2 (germline): SQVTM, ANQGSEA. The chain's CDR3 is CSSTTDSAEAFF.

The chain links TRBV29-1 to TRBJ2-2; absent DNA, TCRdb's TRBD1 call cannot be checked. CDR3 length: 15 residues. Germline V lookup: CDR1 SQVTM, CDR2 ANQGSEA. The CDR3 loop is CSVVRADRGYGELFF.

The V call is TRBV11-2, the J call TRBJ2-5; TCRdb gives TRBD2 as the D gene, but with no DNA this cannot be confirmed. The V gene's germline CDR1 is SGHAT and CDR2 FQNNGV. This CDR3 contains 15 residues. The CDR3 sequence: CASSAGTSAQETQYF.

The J gene is TRBJ2-1, the V gene TRBV7-7; TCRdb proposes TRBD1, but this gene call is untestable without DNA. The germline V gene has CDR1 SSHAT and CDR2 FNYEAQ (reference sequence). The CDR3 is 16 residues long. CDR3 in amino acids: CASSLSPSGRYNEQFF.

This chain connects TRBV12-3 or TRBV12-4 to TRBJ2-7; the D call of TRBD2 rests on TCRdb alone, since no DNA is present to check it. The CDR3 runs to 16 residues. CDR3 protein: CASSFGAATYSYEQYF.

The chain is built from TRBV6-6 and TRBJ2-1; TCRdb lists TRBD2, though no DNA is available to test this call. There are 17 residues in the CDR3. Looked up from germline, CDR1 is MNHNY and CDR2 is SVGAGI (reference sequence). The CDR3 spells CASSYPVSGRDYNEQFF.

The J gene is TRBJ2-3, the V gene TRBV4-1; the D gene TCRdb calls, TRBD2, cannot be checked with no DNA. The CDR3 contains 16 residues. CDR1 and CDR2 (germline): MGHRA, YSYEKL. CDR3 sequence: CASSQGNSGRATLRNF.

This chain links TRBV13 with TRBJ2-5; TCRdb designates TRBD1, a call that cannot be tested without DNA. CDR3 length equals 16 residues. CDR1 PRHDT and CDR2 FYEKMQ come from the germline V gene (reference sequence). The chain's CDR3 is CASSLGLAGQGETQYF.

The gene calls are TRBV3-1 and TRBJ2-1. The CDR3 is 13 amino acids. CDR1 and CDR2 (germline): LGHDT, YNNKEL (reference sequence). The CDR3 is CASSLQAPSEQFF.

The chain joins TRBV10-3 to TRBJ2-1. This CDR3 has 13 amino acids. CDR1 is ENHRY, CDR2 SYGVKD, per germline. The CDR3 sequence: CAIKVQVGNEQFF.

The rearrangement links TRBV9 to TRBJ2-2. CDR3 length: 17 residues. Germline values: CDR1 SGDLS, CDR2 YYNGEE. The CDR3 is CASSVAYWETNTGELFF.

The CDR3 reads CASSRTRGTFDEQYF. V and J are TRBV18 and TRBJ2-7; TCRdb picks TRBD1, but there is no DNA to check that call. The V gene's germline CDR1 is KGHSH and CDR2 LQKENI. This CDR3 is 15 amino acids long.